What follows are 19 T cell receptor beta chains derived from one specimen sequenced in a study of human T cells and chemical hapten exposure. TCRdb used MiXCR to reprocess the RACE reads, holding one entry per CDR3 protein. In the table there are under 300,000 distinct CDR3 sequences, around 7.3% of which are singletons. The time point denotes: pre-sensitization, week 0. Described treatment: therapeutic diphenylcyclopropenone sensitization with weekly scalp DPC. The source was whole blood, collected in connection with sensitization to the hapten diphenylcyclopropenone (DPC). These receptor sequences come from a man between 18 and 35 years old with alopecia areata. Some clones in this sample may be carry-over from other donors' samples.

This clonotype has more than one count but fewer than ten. CDR3 region: CASSLGRGGNQPQHF. DNA of the CDR3: TGTGCCAGCAGCTTAGGGCGCGGGGGCAATCAGCCCCAGCATTTT. The chain recombines TRBV11-2 with TRBJ1-5, with unresolved D. The CDR3 covers 15 residues. The V and J ends lost 1 base and 2 bases respectively, with 9 bases between them. CDR1 is SGHAT and CDR2 is FQNNGV in the germline V gene.

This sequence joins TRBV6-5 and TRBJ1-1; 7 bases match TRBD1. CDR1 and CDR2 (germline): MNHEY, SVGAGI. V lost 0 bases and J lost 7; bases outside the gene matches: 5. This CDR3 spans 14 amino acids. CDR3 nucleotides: TGTGCCAGCAGTTACTCTCGACAGGGATATGAAGCTTTCTTT. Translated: CASSYSRQGYEAFF.

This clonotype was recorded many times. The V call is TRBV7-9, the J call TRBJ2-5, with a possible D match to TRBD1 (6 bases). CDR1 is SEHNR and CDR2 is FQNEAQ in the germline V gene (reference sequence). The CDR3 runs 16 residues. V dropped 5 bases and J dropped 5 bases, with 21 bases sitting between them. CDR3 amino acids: CASSLSPGHTAETQYF. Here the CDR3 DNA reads TGTGCCAGCAGCCTATCACCGGGACACACGGCGGAGACCCAGTACTTC.

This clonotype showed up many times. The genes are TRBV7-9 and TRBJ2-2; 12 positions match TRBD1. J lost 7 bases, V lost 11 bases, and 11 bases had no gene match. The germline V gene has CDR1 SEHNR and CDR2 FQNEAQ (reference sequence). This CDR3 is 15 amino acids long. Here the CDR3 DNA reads TGTGCCGGGAGATCCGGGACAGGGGGCCACGGGGAGCTGTTTTTT. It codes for CAGRSGTGGHGELFF.

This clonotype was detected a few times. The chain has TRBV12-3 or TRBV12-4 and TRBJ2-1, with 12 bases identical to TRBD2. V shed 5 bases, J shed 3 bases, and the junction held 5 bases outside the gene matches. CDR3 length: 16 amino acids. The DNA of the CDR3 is TGTGCCAGCAGTGCTAGCGGGGGGGCCCTCTACAATGAGCAGTTCTTC. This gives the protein CASSASGGALYNEQFF.

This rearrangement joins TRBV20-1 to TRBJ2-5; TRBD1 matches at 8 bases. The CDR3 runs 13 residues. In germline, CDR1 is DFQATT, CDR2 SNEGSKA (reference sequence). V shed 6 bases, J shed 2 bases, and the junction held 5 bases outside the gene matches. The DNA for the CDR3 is TGCAGTGCCGCGGGACAGGAGCAAGAGACCCAGTACTTC. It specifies CSAAGQEQETQYF.

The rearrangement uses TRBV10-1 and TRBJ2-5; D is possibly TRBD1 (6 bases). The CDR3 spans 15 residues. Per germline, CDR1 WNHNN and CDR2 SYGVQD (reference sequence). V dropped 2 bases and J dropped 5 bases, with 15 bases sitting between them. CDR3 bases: TGCGCCAGCAGTGAGAACACCGGGACATCGGAGACCCAGTACTTC. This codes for CASSENTGTSETQYF.

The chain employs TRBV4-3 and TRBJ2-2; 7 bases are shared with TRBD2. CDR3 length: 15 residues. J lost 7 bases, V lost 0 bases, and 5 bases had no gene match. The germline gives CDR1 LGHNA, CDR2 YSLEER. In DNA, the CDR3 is TGCGCCAGCAGCCAAGATGAGGCTAGCGGCGGGGAGCTGTTTTTT. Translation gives CASSQDEASGGELFF.

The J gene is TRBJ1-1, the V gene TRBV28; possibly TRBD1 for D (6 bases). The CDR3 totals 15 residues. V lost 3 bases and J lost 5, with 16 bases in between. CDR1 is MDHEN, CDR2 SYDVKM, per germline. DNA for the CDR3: TGTGCCAGCAGTTTCCTGGGGGCAGTCGGGACTGAAGCTTTCTTT. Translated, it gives CASSFLGAVGTEAFF.

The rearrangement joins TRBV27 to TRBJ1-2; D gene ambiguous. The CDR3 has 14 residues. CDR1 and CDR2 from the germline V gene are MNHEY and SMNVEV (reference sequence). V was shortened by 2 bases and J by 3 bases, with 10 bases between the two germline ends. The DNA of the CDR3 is TGTGCCAGCAGTTTAAGAAGGGATCACTATGGCTACACCTTC. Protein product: CASSLRRDHYGYTF.

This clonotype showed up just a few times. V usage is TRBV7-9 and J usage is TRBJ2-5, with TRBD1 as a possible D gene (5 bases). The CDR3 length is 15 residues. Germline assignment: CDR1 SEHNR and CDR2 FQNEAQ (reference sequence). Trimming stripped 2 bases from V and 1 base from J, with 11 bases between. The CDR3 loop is CASSLPTATQETQYF. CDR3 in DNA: TGTGCCAGCAGCTTACCGACAGCTACCCAAGAGACCCAGTACTTC.

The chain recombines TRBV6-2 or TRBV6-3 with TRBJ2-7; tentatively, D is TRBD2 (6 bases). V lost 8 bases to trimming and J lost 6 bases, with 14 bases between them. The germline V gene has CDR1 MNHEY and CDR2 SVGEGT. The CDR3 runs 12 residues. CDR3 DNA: TGTGCCAGCGGAGGGAAAATCCCCGAGCAGTACGTC. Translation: CASGGKIPEQYV.

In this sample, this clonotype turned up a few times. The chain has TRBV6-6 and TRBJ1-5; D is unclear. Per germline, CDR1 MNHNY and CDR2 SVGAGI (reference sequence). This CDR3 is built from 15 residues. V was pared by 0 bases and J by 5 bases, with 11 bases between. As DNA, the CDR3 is TGTGCCAGCAGTTACTCGGGCCAGATTCATCAGCCCCAGCATTTT. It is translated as CASSYSGQIHQPQHF.

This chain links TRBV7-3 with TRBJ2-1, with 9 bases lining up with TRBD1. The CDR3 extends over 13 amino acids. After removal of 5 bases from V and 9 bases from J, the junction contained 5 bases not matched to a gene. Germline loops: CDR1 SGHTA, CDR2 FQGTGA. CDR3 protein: CASSTTGGSEQFF. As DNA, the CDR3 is TGTGCCAGCAGCACGACAGGGGGGAGTGAGCAGTTCTTC.

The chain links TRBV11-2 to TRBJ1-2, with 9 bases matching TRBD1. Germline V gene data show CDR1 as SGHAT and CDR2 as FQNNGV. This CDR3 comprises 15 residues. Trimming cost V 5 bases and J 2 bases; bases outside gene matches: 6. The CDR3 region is CASSMDRGANYGYTF. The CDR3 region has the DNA TGTGCCAGCAGCATGGACAGGGGAGCGAACTATGGCTACACCTTC.

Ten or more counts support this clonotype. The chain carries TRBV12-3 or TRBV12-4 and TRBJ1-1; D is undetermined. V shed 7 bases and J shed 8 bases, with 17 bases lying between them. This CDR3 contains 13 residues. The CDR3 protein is CASNPGPRPEAFF. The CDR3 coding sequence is TGTGCCAGCAACCCTGGCCCGAGGCCCGAAGCTTTCTTT.

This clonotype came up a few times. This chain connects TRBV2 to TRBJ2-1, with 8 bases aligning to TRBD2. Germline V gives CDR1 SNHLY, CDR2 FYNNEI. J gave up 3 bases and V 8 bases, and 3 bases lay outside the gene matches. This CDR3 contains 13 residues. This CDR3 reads CASLAGGYNEQFF. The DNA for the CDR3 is TGTGCCAGCCTGGCGGGGGGCTACAATGAGCAGTTCTTC.

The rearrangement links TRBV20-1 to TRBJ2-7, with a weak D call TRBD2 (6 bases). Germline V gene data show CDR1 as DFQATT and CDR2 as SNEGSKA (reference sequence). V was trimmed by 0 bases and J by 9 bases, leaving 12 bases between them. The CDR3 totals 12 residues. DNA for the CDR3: TGCAGTGCTAGAGATACTCAGGGAGGGCAGTACGTC. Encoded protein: CSARDTQGGQYV.

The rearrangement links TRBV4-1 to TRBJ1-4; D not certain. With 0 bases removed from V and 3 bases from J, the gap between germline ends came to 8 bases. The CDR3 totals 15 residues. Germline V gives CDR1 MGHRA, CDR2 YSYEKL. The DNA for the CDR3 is TGCGCCAGCAGCCAAGATTTATTCGCTAATGAAAAACTGTTTTTT. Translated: CASSQDLFANEKLFF.